The 26 T cell receptor beta chains presented below share a single source sample, sequenced in a study of tissue T cells after allogeneic stem cell transplantation. Noted time point: mouse harvest day 7 after allogeneic transplant. The graft held 10^6 splenic CD5+ T cells and 10^7 T-cell-depleted bone marrow cells. Method: immunoSEQ multiplex PCR; TCRdb's copy keeps in-frame clones and lacks some. The table shows 4,000 to 5,000 clones, with about 60% occurring only once. The sequencing sample was made of spleen. These receptors all come from a female BALB/c mouse given C57BL/6 T cells with graft-versus-host disease after an allogeneic hematopoietic cell transplant.

On this clone itself: Gene names are the mouse ones. The CDR3 end is not reached by the read, which stops 1 residue before it; the germline J gene fills it in. V gene TRBV1 combines with J gene TRBJ1-4, with D unresolved. This CDR3 has 14 amino acids. The V gene lost 2 bases and the J gene lost 1 base, with 5 bases spanning the gap. The germline CDR1 and CDR2 sequences are NSQYPW and LRSPGD (reference sequence). Partial CDR3 DNA: TGCACCTGCAGTGCAAGTAATTCCAACGAAAGATTATTT. Translating gives CTCSASNSNERLF. The whole CDR3 protein reads CTCSASNSNERLFF.

This clone showed up just a few times. The germline and genes are mouse ones. The CDR3 end falls 1 residue outside the read, so it is completed with the germline J gene. J is TRBJ1-4 and V is TRBV26, with 7 bases lining up with TRBD1. The CDR3 length is 14 residues. The ends lost 6 bases at V and 1 base at J; junction bases unmatched: 2. CDR1 KGHPV and CDR2 FQNQEV come from the germline V gene (reference sequence). CDR3 protein: CASSGTASNERLFF. CDR3 bases read: TGTGCCAGCAGCGGGACAGCTTCCAACGAAAGATTATTT. Drawing the rest from reference TRBV26 and TRBJ1-4, the complete variable domain is NSKVIQTPRYLVKGQGQKAKMRCIPEKGHPVVFWYQQNKNNEFKFLINFQNQEVLQQIDMTEKRFSAECPSNSPCSLEIQSSEAGDSALYLCASSGTASNERLFFGHGTKLSVL.

As concerns this clone: The gene names given are mouse names. The sequenced fragment ends 1 residue before the CDR3 boundary, so the rest is inferred from the germline J gene. This chain links TRBV13-1 with TRBJ2-5, with D unresolved. This CDR3 spans 14 amino acids. Germline V lookup: CDR1 NSHNY, CDR2 SYGAGN. Trimming took off 0 bases at V and 1 base at J, with 6 bases between the two ends. The sequenced CDR3 bases are TGTGCCAGCAGTGATGGGATCTACCAAGACACCCAGTAC. It yields the protein CASSDGIYQDTQY. The whole CDR3 is CASSDGIYQDTQYF.

As regards this clone: The genes are named according to mouse. The read falls 1 residue short of the CDR3 end, and the missing part is taken from the germline J gene. The J gene is TRBJ2-7, the V gene TRBV16, with 7 bases fitting TRBD2. Germline assignment: CDR1 SGHSA and CDR2 FRNQAP. This CDR3 has 13 amino acids. J was trimmed by 7 bases and V by 5 bases; bases with no gene match: 8. The part of the CDR3 DNA that was read is TGTGCAAGCAGCGAGTGGGGGGAGGGAGAACAGTAC. Its translation is CASSEWGEGEQY. From start to end, the CDR3 is CASSEWGEGEQYF.

Points on this clone: Gene names are the mouse ones. The read terminates 1 residue before the CDR3 end, so the remaining end is supplied by the germline J gene. This chain links TRBV19 with TRBJ2-1; 9 positions agree with TRBD2. CDR3 length equals 15 residues. Trimming cost V 1 base and J 1 base; bases outside gene matches: 0. Germline V gives CDR1 FNHDT, CDR2 SITEND (reference sequence). CDR3 residues: CASSITGGNYAEQFF. The covered CDR3 bases are TGTGCCAGCAGTATAACTGGGGGGAACTATGCTGAGCAGTTC. The full variable domain, with the rest looked up from reference TRBV19 and TRBJ2-1, is GGIITQTPKFLIGQEGQKLTLKCQQNFNHDTMYWYRQDSGKGLRLIYYSITENDLQKGDLSEGYDASREKKSSFSLTVTSAQKNEMAVFLCASSITGGNYAEQFFGPGTRLTVL.

This clone appeared a few times. Gene names denote mouse genes. The CDR3 goes on 1 residue after the read ends, and that part is filled in from the germline J gene. The rearrangement links TRBV16 to TRBJ2-2, with TRBD2 matching 11 bases. Germline-derived CDR1 and CDR2 are SGHSA and FRNQAP. The CDR3 runs to 16 residues. V was clipped by 3 bases and J by 2 bases; unmatched bases: 2. CDR3 bases read: TGTGCAAGCAGCTTTGACTGGGGGGGGAACACCGGGCAGCTCTAC. Its translation is CASSFDWGGNTGQLY. The entire CDR3 is CASSFDWGGNTGQLYF.

As for this clone: The listed genes are named as in mouse. The read ends 1 residue before the CDR3 terminus; that terminus is restored from the germline J gene. The V gene is TRBV1, the J gene TRBJ2-2; possible D gene TRBD1, 6 bases. This CDR3 contains 14 residues. Germline CDR1 is NSQYPW and CDR2 is LRSPGD (reference sequence). The V gene lost 4 bases and the J gene lost 1 base, with 7 bases spanning the gap. CDR3 DNA, as far as it was read: TGCACCTGCAGTGGGGGACAAAACACCGGGCAGCTCTAC. Its protein product is CTCSGGQNTGQLY. The entire CDR3 protein reads CTCSGGQNTGQLYF.

In regard to this clone: Gene names denote mouse genes. The CDR3 end lies 1 residue beyond the end of the read and is filled in from the germline J gene. The rearrangement uses TRBV19 and TRBJ2-4; TRBD2 might be the D (6 bases). The CDR3 is 16 amino acids. Germline lookup yields CDR1 FNHDT and CDR2 SITEND (reference sequence). The V gene lost 2 bases and the J gene lost 1 base, with 14 bases spanning the gap. CDR3 in amino acids: CASSMGVGDGQNTLYF. The part of the CDR3 DNA that was read is TGTGCCAGCAGTATGGGGGTGGGGGATGGTCAAAACACCTTGTAC.

Turning to this clone: Gene names and germline match the mouse. The read gets to within 1 residue of the CDR3 end, and the germline J gene fills in the rest. This rearrangement joins TRBV19 to TRBJ2-3; D is uncertain. Trimming pared 6 bases from V and 0 bases from J, leaving 2 bases between. Germline V lookup: CDR1 FNHDT, CDR2 SITEND (reference sequence). This CDR3 is 11 amino acids long. The CDR3 DNA, read in part, is TGTGCCAGCAACAGTGCAGAAACGCTGTAT. It codes for CASNSAETLY. The full CDR3 protein reads CASNSAETLYF. The entire variable domain, with the rest obtained from reference TRBV19 and TRBJ2-3, is as follows: GGIITQTPKFLIGQEGQKLTLKCQQNFNHDTMYWYRQDSGKGLRLIYYSITENDLQKGDLSEGYDASREKKSSFSLTVTSAQKNEMAVFLCASNSAETLYFGSGTRLTVL.

This clone was seen more than once but under ten times. Germline and genes here are mouse. The CDR3 is cut off 1 residue early in the read; its end comes from the germline J gene. The J gene is TRBJ2-7, the V gene TRBV19, with 9 bases matching TRBD2. The CDR3 spans 14 residues. Trimming at V came to 5 bases and at J to 2 bases, leaving 5 bases not matched to a gene. Germline V lookup: CDR1 FNHDT, CDR2 SITEND (reference sequence). CDR3 region: CASRPGTGTYEQYF. The CDR3 DNA, read in part, is TGTGCCAGCAGGCCCGGGACTGGGACCTATGAACAGTAC.

In its sample, this clone was seen once. Genes and germline come from the mouse. The read terminates 1 residue before the CDR3 end, so the remaining end is supplied by the germline J gene. The rearrangement links TRBV13-3 to TRBJ1-5; TRBD1 matches at 9 bases. In germline, CDR1 is NNHDY, CDR2 SYVADS. V trimming: 4 bases; J trimming: 6 bases; junction bases outside the gene matches: 2. The CDR3 has 13 residues. This CDR3 is CASSSGQGQAPLF. The CDR3 bases that were read are TGTGCCAGCAGTTCGGGACAGGGCCAGGCTCCGCTT.

Notes on this clone: Mouse names are used for the genes. The CDR3 end is not reached by the read, which stops 1 residue before it; the germline J gene fills it in. The genes are TRBV26 and TRBJ2-3; no reliable D call. The V and J ends lost 3 bases and 1 base respectively, with 5 bases between them. The CDR3 is made up of 13 amino acids. CDR1 and CDR2 (germline): KGHPV, FQNQEV (reference sequence). CDR3 in amino acids: CASSLQGAETLYF. The CDR3 bases that were read are TGTGCCAGCAGTCTCCAGGGTGCAGAAACGCTGTAT. Supplemented by reference TRBV26 and TRBJ2-3, the full variable domain reads NSKVIQTPRYLVKGQGQKAKMRCIPEKGHPVVFWYQQNKNNEFKFLINFQNQEVLQQIDMTEKRFSAECPSNSPCSLEIQSSEAGDSALYLCASSLQGAETLYFGSGTRLTVL.

This clone was counted between two and nine times. Gene names are the mouse ones. The read terminates 1 residue ahead of where the CDR3 ends, so the germline J gene completes it. The chain has TRBV26 and TRBJ1-3; D unclear. The CDR3 spans 14 residues. V gave up 2 bases and J gave up 1 base, with 6 bases separating them. CDR1 is KGHPV, CDR2 FQNQEV, per germline (reference sequence). CDR3 in amino acids: CASSLSTSGNTLYF. The sequenced part of the CDR3 DNA is TGTGCCAGCAGTCTGAGCACATCTGGAAATACGCTCTAT.

Worth noting for this clone: Here the gene names and germline are mouse. The read is 1 residue too short to cover the CDR3 end, so that end is filled in from the germline J gene. The chain is built from TRBV13-1 and TRBJ2-7; a weak D match, TRBD2 (6 bases). V gave up 5 bases and J gave up 0 bases, with 15 bases separating them. Germline-derived CDR1 and CDR2 are NSHNY and SYGAGN. The CDR3 is 15 amino acids. CDR3 region: CASSQDRGVSYEQYF. Partial CDR3 DNA: TGTGCCAGCAGCCAAGATCGGGGGGTCTCCTATGAACAGTAC.

Turning to this clone: These gene names are mouse names. CDR3 residues: CASSQLGGQDTQYF. The sequenced CDR3 bases are TGTGCCAGCAGCCAACTGGGGGGCCAAGACACCCAGTAC. The chain recombines TRBV2 with TRBJ2-5, with 8 bases fitting TRBD2. The read gets to within 1 residue of the CDR3 end, and the germline J gene fills in the rest. This CDR3 spans 14 amino acids. V was pared by 2 bases and J by 2 bases, with 0 bases of the junction left unmatched. Germline assignment: CDR1 LGHNA and CDR2 YSYQKL.

In its sample, this clone was seen once. Genes and germline are mouse. The CDR3 loop is CASSLNNQDTQYF. The part of the CDR3 DNA that was read is TGTGCCAGCTCTCTTAACAACCAAGACACCCAGTAC. This chain joins TRBV12-1 and TRBJ2-5; no clear D gene. The missing CDR3 end, 1 residue past where the read stops, is filled in from the germline J gene. Deletions cut 1 base from V and 0 bases from J, with 4 bases between. CDR1 and CDR2 from the germline V gene are SGHSN and HYEKVE. The CDR3 is 13 residues long. Supplemented by reference TRBV12-1 and TRBJ2-5, the full variable domain reads DSGVVQSPRHIIKEKGGRSVLTCIPISGHSNVVWYQQTLGKELKFLIQHYEKVERDKGFLPSRFSVQQFDDYHSEMNMSALELEDSAMYFCASSLNNQDTQYFGPGTRLLVL.

This clone was detected once. Mouse names are used for the genes. The CDR3 end lies 1 residue beyond the end of the read and is filled in from the germline J gene. The chain employs TRBV3 and TRBJ2-5; TRBD1 agrees at 9 bases. With V trimmed by 5 bases and J by 5 bases, 2 bases remained unmatched. The germline CDR1 and CDR2 sequences are SNHLY and FYNGKV (reference sequence). The CDR3 is 13 residues long. The sequenced CDR3 bases are TGTGCCAGCAGCCCGGACAGGGGAGACACCCAGTAC. The encoded protein is CASSPDRGDTQY. The full CDR3 protein reads CASSPDRGDTQYF. The complete variable domain, with remaining parts taken from reference TRBV3 and TRBJ2-5, reads GPKVLQIPSHQIIDMGQMVTLNCDPVSNHLYFYWYKQILGQQMEFLVNFYNGKVMEKSKLFKDQFSVERPDGSYFTLKIQPTALEDSAVYFCASSPDRGDTQYFGPGTRLLVL.

About this clone: The listed genes are named as in mouse. The read terminates 1 residue before the CDR3 end, so the remaining end is supplied by the germline J gene. The genes are TRBV14 and TRBJ1-5, with unresolved D. Trimming took off 1 base at V and 1 base at J, with 3 bases between the two ends. Germline values: CDR1 SGHDT, CDR2 FRDEAV. The CDR3 is made up of 13 amino acids. CDR3 DNA (partial): TGTGCCAGCAGTTTCGGGAACAACCAGGCTCCGCTT. This gives the protein CASSFGNNQAPL. The whole CDR3 sequence reads CASSFGNNQAPLF.

In its sample, this clone is hyperexpanded. Germline and genes here are mouse. The read ends 1 residue before the CDR3 terminus; that terminus is restored from the germline J gene. The rearrangement links TRBV16 to TRBJ2-5, with D perhaps assigned TRBD1 or TRBD2 (5 bases each). V lost 3 bases and J 6 bases, leaving 10 bases between the germline ends. This CDR3 spans 13 amino acids. Germline lookup yields CDR1 SGHSA and CDR2 FRNQAP. CDR3 residues: CASSFRGMDTQYF. CDR3 DNA, as far as it was read: TGTGCAAGCAGCTTCCGGGGGATGGACACCCAGTAC.

On this clone itself: Gene names refer to mouse genes. Sequencing ends 1 residue short of the CDR3 end; the germline J gene provides the rest. V and J are TRBV26 and TRBJ2-7; D is unresolved. The CDR3 length is 13 residues. The germline CDR1 and CDR2 sequences are KGHPV and FQNQEV (reference sequence). V was cut by 2 bases and J by 0 bases, with 5 bases left in between. CDR3 in amino acids: CASSLTVSYEQYF. The DNA read from the CDR3 is TGTGCCAGCAGTCTGACAGTCTCCTATGAACAGTAC.

In this sample, this clone is large. Genes here carry mouse names. The CDR3 extends 1 residue past the end of the read, so its final part is completed from the germline J gene. V is TRBV19 and J is TRBJ2-7; perhaps TRBD1 as D (5 bases). Germline loops: CDR1 FNHDT, CDR2 SITEND (reference sequence). V was cut by 1 base and J by 5 bases, with 10 bases left in between. The CDR3 length is 13 residues. The sequenced part of the CDR3 DNA is TGTGCCAGCAGTATACAGGGAAGTAATGAACAGTAC. Protein product: CASSIQGSNEQY. The complete CDR3 sequence is CASSIQGSNEQYF.

As regards this clone: Here the gene names and germline are mouse. The read falls 1 residue short of the CDR3 end, and the missing part is taken from the germline J gene. This chain uses TRBV20 with TRBJ1-3; TRBD1 aligns across 8 bases. Germline CDR1 reads GFQATS; CDR2 reads STVNSAI. There are 13 residues in the CDR3. Germline trimming cut 3 bases from V and 2 bases from J; bases unmatched to any gene: 0. The sequenced part of the CDR3 DNA is TGTGGTGCTAGACAGGGGGCTGGAAATACGCTCTAT. Translated, it gives CGARQGAGNTLY. The full CDR3 reads CGARQGAGNTLYF.

Of note for this clone: Mouse germline and gene names are used. The CDR3 is cut off 1 residue early in the read; its end comes from the germline J gene. The rearrangement uses TRBV16 and TRBJ2-5; 8 bases fit TRBD2. This CDR3 is built from 14 residues. The V gene's germline CDR1 is SGHSA and CDR2 FRNQAP. Trimming at V came to 0 bases and at J to 5 bases, leaving 1 base not matched to a gene. CDR3 in amino acids: CASSLDGGADTQYF. CDR3 bases read: TGTGCAAGCAGCTTAGACGGGGGGGCAGACACCCAGTAC. Drawing the rest from reference TRBV16 and TRBJ2-5, the complete variable domain is NAGVIQTPRHKVTGKGQEATLWCEPISGHSAVFWYRQTIVQGLEFLTYFRNQAPIDDSGMPKERFSAQMPNQSHSTLKIQSTQPQDSAVYLCASSLDGGADTQYFGPGTRLLVL.

This clone has more than one count but fewer than ten. Here the gene names and germline are mouse. The read comes to an end 1 residue before the CDR3 does, leaving the germline J gene to fill in the end. V gene TRBV26 combines with J gene TRBJ2-7; the match to TRBD1 covers 11 bases. Germline-derived CDR1 and CDR2 are KGHPV and FQNQEV (reference sequence). The CDR3 totals 13 residues. The J segment lost 3 bases and the V segment lost 6 bases, leaving 1 base of the junction unmatched. Partial CDR3 DNA: TGTGCCAGCAGGGGGACAGGGGGCTATGAACAGTAC. This encodes CASRGTGGYEQY. The full CDR3 is CASRGTGGYEQYF.

On this clone: These gene names are mouse names. The read ends 1 residue before the CDR3 terminus; that terminus is restored from the germline J gene. The V and J genes are TRBV15 and TRBJ2-7; 8 bases agree with TRBD2. Trimming took 3 bases from V and 7 from J; bases not matched to a gene: 8. The CDR3 loop spans 14 amino acids. CDR1 is SGHND and CDR2 is FRSKSL in the germline V gene. CDR3 DNA, as far as it was read: TGTGCCAGCAGTTTCTCTGGGGGGCGAAGGGAACAGTAC. The encoded protein is CASSFSGGRREQY. The full CDR3 protein is CASSFSGGRREQYF.

This clone came up a few times. Mouse names are used for the genes. The observed sequence ends 1 residue before the CDR3 terminus, with the missing tail filled in from the germline J gene. V usage is TRBV15 and J usage is TRBJ2-7; TRBD2 matches at 10 bases. V dropped 6 bases and J dropped 7; count of bases not matched to a gene: 3. This CDR3 region has 12 residues. The V gene's germline CDR1 is SGHND and CDR2 FRSKSL. The CDR3 region is CASRRLGGEQYF. The sequenced CDR3 bases are TGTGCCAGCAGGCGACTGGGGGGCGAACAGTAC.